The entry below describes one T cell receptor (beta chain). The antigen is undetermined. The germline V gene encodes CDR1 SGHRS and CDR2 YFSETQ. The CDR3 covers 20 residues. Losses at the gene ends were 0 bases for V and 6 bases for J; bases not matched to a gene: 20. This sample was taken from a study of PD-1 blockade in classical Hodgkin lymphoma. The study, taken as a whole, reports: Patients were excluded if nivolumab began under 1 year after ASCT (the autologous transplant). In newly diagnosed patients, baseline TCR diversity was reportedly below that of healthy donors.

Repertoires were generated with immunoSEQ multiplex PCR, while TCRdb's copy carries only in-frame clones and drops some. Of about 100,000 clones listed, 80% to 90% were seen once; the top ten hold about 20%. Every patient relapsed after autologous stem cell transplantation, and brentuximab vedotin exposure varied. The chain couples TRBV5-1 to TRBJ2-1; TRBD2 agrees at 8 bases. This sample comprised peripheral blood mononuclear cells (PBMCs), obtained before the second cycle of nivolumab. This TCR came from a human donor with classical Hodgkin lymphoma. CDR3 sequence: CASSLGGFPIAGHEINEQFF. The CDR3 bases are TGCGCCAGCAGCTTGGGGGGCTTCCCCATAGCGGGACACGAGATCAATGAGCAGTTCTTC.